A selection of T cell receptor beta chains follows, all from one sample in a study of T cells in Graves' hyperthyroidism and ophthalmopathy. Each CDR3 protein is one row after TCRdb ran MiXCR on the multiplex PCR reads. This sample yields hundreds of thousands of distinct CDR3 sequences, of which roughly 13% are seen a single time; approximately 35% belongs to the top ten. Sequenced sample: blood. The receptors shown here come from a woman in her forties with Graves' ophthalmopathy. CDR3s include the opening cysteine and the closing phenylalanine or tryptophan. Each record gives: J gene, V gene, clone size, D gene, CDR3 DNA, CDR3 protein. A D gene is named only where the DNA matches it firmly. Clone size is not always given. Where it is, it says once, few, many or a class for expanded clones.

>TRBJ2-6|TRBV7-9|.|TRBD1
TGTGCCAGTCCCGCCGGGACAGGGGATATCCTCTCTGGGGCCAACGTCCTGACTTTC
CASPAGTGDILSGANVLTF
>TRBJ1-2|TRBV6-6|.|.
TGTGCCAGCAGTTACCGGGGGACCCCTGGGGGCTACACCTTC
CASSYRGTPGGYTF
>TRBJ1-4|TRBV6-1|.|TRBD1
TGTGCCACAGCGGGACAGGGGGCAACTAATGAAAAACTGTTTTTT
CATAGQGATNEKLFF
>TRBJ1-3|TRBV4-1|.|.
TGCGCCAGCAGCCAAGGGGTTCACGGAACCTCTGGAAACACCATATATTTT
CASSQGVHGTSGNTIYF
>TRBJ2-3|TRBV29-1|many|.
TGCAGCGTTGGGGGATCCACAGATACGCAGTATTTT
CSVGGSTDTQYF
>TRBJ1-4|TRBV28|.|TRBD1
TGTGCCAGCAGAAGATCCGGGGGGAGACAGGGTGGAGAAAAACTGTTTTTT
CASRRSGGRQGGEKLFF
>TRBJ2-2|TRBV9|few|TRBD2
TGTGCCAGCAGCCCGGGGGGGTCCCCCGGGGAGCTGTTTTTT
CASSPGGSPGELFF
>TRBJ1-5|TRBV7-8|many|.
TGTGCCAGCAGCTTAGTGCGCGGGAATCAGCCCCAGCATTTT
CASSLVRGNQPQHF
>TRBJ2-7|TRBV7-9|many|TRBD1
TGTGCCAGCAGCTCGGGACAGGGGTTCTCCTACGAGCAGTACTTC
CASSSGQGFSYEQYF
>TRBJ2-1|TRBV20-1|many|TRBD2
TGCAGTGCCCCGGGACTAGACAGAATCTACAATGAGCAGTTCTTC
CSAPGLDRIYNEQFF
>TRBJ1-1|TRBV11-2|many|.
TGTGCCAGCAGCTTAGAGGATTGGGGGGTCACTGAAGCTTTCTTT
CASSLEDWGVTEAFF
>TRBJ2-5|TRBV9|.|.
TGTGCCAGCAGCGTAGCTCCAGTTAGCGGCCAAGAGACCCAGTACTTC
CASSVAPVSGQETQYF
>TRBJ2-1|TRBV6-6|many|.
TGTGCCAGCAGTTACTGGGGGCTAACTAGGAATGAGCAGTTCTTC
CASSYWGLTRNEQFF
>TRBJ1-6|TRBV12-3/TRBV12-4|many|.
TGTGCCAGCAGTTTGCTATCGAATTCACCCCTCCACTTT
CASSLLSNSPLHF
>TRBJ1-1|TRBV18|few|.
TGTGCCAGCTCCCAGGTCTCACAGAATGAAGCTTTCTTT
CASSQVSQNEAFF
>TRBJ2-1|TRBV10-2|.|.
TGCGCCAGCAGTCCGAGGGGCAATGAGCAGTCCTTC
CASSPRGNEQSF
>TRBJ1-2|TRBV27|many|.
TGTGCCAGCAGTTTATCGGGCCACTATGGCTACACCTTC
CASSLSGHYGYTF
>TRBJ2-1|TRBV29-1|.|.
TGCAGCGTTTCGGTACTCCCGAGCGATGAGCAGTTCTTC
CSVSVLPSDEQFF
>TRBJ1-5|TRBV6-1|many|.
TGTGCCAGCAGTAGGACAGAAAATCAGCCCCAGCATTTT
CASSRTENQPQHF
>TRBJ2-2|TRBV6-5|.|.
TGTGCCAGCAGTTCCGACACGAACACCGGGGAGCTGTTTTTT
CASSSDTNTGELFF
>TRBJ1-1|TRBV18|few|.
TGTGCCAGCTCTGCTGCAGGGGCTAACACTGAAGCTTTCTTT
CASSAAGANTEAFF
>TRBJ2-3|TRBV11-2|many|TRBD1
TGTGCCAGCAGCTACGACAGGGTGCCAGATACGCAGTATTTT
CASSYDRVPDTQYF
>TRBJ2-1|TRBV18|many|.
TGTGCCAGCTCACCACCTTCAGGGAACGAGCAGTTCTTC
CASSPPSGNEQFF
>TRBJ1-3|TRBV6-1|few|.
TGTGCCAGCAGTGCTATACAGGGTACTGGAAACACCATATATTTT
CASSAIQGTGNTIYF
>TRBJ2-1|TRBV11-2|many|.
TGTGCCAGCAGCTTGAGGAGAGGGACGAATGAGCAGTTCTTC
CASSLRRGTNEQFF
>TRBJ1-1|TRBV19|.|.
TGTGCCAGTAGACCCCTCCTCAAGCTGAACACTGAAGCTTTCTTT
CASRPLLKLNTEAFF
>TRBJ2-2|TRBV29-1|few|.
TGCAGCGTTGGTGGTAGGGGGAGCACCGGGGAGCTGTTTTTT
CSVGGRGSTGELFF
>TRBJ1-2|TRBV6-1|few|TRBD1
TGTGCCAGCAGTCACCAGGGGGCGCTTAATGGCTACACCTTC
CASSHQGALNGYTF
>TRBJ2-7|TRBV6-5|many|.
TGTGCCAGCAGTTACAAGGCCTCGGGGAAGTACTACGAGCAGTACTTC
CASSYKASGKYYEQYF
>TRBJ2-2|TRBV11-2|few|.
TGTGCCAGCAGCTTAGTACATAGCGGACTTAACACCGGGGAGCTGTTTTTT
CASSLVHSGLNTGELFF
>TRBJ1-2|TRBV5-4|few|.
TGTGCCAGCAGCCCCAAAGCTTCCTATGGCTACACCTTC
CASSPKASYGYTF
>TRBJ2-3|TRBV20-1|many|TRBD1
TGCAGTGCTAAAGGACAGGACAGCACAGATACGCAGTATTTT
CSAKGQDSTDTQYF
>TRBJ1-2|TRBV19|many|.
TGTGCCAGTAGTATCGACAGGTCGGGGGGCTATGGCTACACCTTC
CASSIDRSGGYGYTF
>TRBJ2-3|TRBV18|many|.
TGTGCCAGCTCCCTGCTTAACCCCACAGATACGCAGTATTTT
CASSLLNPTDTQYF
>TRBJ1-2|TRBV27|many|TRBD1
TGTGCCAGCAGTTCCTCCAGTGACAGGGGCAAAGGCTACACCTTC
CASSSSSDRGKGYTF
>TRBJ2-2|TRBV7-9|.|.
TGTGCCAGCAGCCCAAGTGAGCGACCCGGGGAGCTGTTTTTT
CASSPSERPGELFF
>TRBJ1-5|TRBV27|many|.
TGTGCCAGCAGTCCTCGTGCGGGGGTGGGTCAGCCCCAGCATTTT
CASSPRAGVGQPQHF
>TRBJ2-7|TRBV2|many|.
TGTGCCAGCAGTGGGGAGGCTCCCTCTTCCTACGAGCAGTACTTC
CASSGEAPSSYEQYF
>TRBJ1-5|TRBV12-3/TRBV12-4|many|.
TGTGCCAGCAGGCCAGGGTACGGTCAGCCCCAGCATTTT
CASRPGYGQPQHF
>TRBJ2-3|TRBV5-1|many|.
TGCGCCAGCAGCTCTTGGACGGGAATGGGCACAGATACGCAGTATTTT
CASSSWTGMGTDTQYF
>TRBJ2-7|TRBV12-3/TRBV12-4|.|.
TGTGCCAGTTTGGCAGGCAGTAGAAACGAGCAGTACTTC
CASLAGSRNEQYF
>TRBJ2-1|TRBV5-6|.|.
TGTGCCAGCAGCTTGGATGGGGACTCCTACAATGAGCAGTTCTTC
CASSLDGDSYNEQFF
>TRBJ2-7|TRBV11-2|.|TRBD1
TGTGCCAGCAGCTTAGCCAGGACAGGGGTGCTCTTCGAGCAGTACTTC
CASSLARTGVLFEQYF
>TRBJ1-5|TRBV28|.|.
TGTGCCAGCAGCAAGACGGGCCGTCGGCCCCAGCATTTT
CASSKTGRRPQHF
>TRBJ2-7|TRBV7-2|.|.
TGTGCCAGCAGCCCTATGGACAGCTCCTACGAGCAGTACTTC
CASSPMDSSYEQYF